The 23 T cell receptor beta chains below all came from one sample that was sequenced in a study of blood T cell repertoires in COVID-19. Libraries were prepared by immunoSEQ multiplex PCR; TCRdb keeps only in-frame clonotypes and omits some of them. Of about 150,000 clones listed, 84% are singletons. Sequencing was carried out using peripheral blood. These receptors all come from a woman between 50 and 59 years old in a cohort sampled during active or convalescent COVID-19.

The V call is TRBV7-6, the J call TRBJ2-7, with TRBD1 matching 7 bases. This CDR3 is built from 13 residues. V dropped 4 bases and J dropped 5; count of bases not matched to a gene: 5. Germline lookup yields CDR1 SGHVS and CDR2 FNYEAQ. The CDR3 DNA sequence: TGTGCCAGCAGCTCGACAGGGTTCAACGAGCAGTACTTC. This gives the protein CASSSTGFNEQYF. The whole variable domain, remainder taken from reference TRBV7-6 and TRBJ2-7, is GAGVSQSPRYKVTKRGQDVALRCDPISGHVSLYWYRQALGQGPEFLTYFNYEAQQDKSGLPNDRFSAERPEGSISTLTIQRTEQRDSAMYRCASSSTGFNEQYFGPGTRLTVT.

Only a few counts were recorded for this clone. The chain carries TRBV19 and TRBJ1-5; the D gene is possibly TRBD1 (5 bases). The V gene lost 1 base and the J gene lost 4 bases, with 11 bases spanning the gap. The CDR3 has 15 amino acids. Looked up from germline, CDR1 is LNHDA and CDR2 is SQIVND (reference sequence). The CDR3 loop reads CASSIGDSVNQPQHF. The DNA of the CDR3 is TGTGCCAGTAGTATAGGAGACAGCGTTAATCAGCCCCAGCATTTT.

The sample holds one count of this clone. J is TRBJ1-1 and V is TRBV18, with D possibly being TRBD1 (6 bases). Germline assignment: CDR1 KGHSH and CDR2 LQKENI. This CDR3 region has 13 residues. The V end was cut by 1 base, the J end by 6 bases, with 9 bases between. The CDR3 DNA sequence: TGTGCCAGCTCACCACAGGGGGTATCTGAAGCTTTCTTT. Translating gives CASSPQGVSEAFF.

The V call is TRBV18, the J call TRBJ2-1, with TRBD1 as a possible D gene (7 bases). This CDR3 spans 15 amino acids. Germline V gene sequence: CDR1 KGHSH, CDR2 LQKENI. Between the trimmed V and J ends, which lost 2 bases and 5 bases, there was a span of 13 bases. The CDR3 sequence is CASSPARDSHNEQFF. The CDR3 DNA sequence: TGTGCCAGCTCACCAGCGCGGGACAGCCACAATGAGCAGTTCTTC.

V gene TRBV10-3 combines with J gene TRBJ2-6; possible D gene TRBD1, 7 bases. Germline CDR1 and CDR2: ENHRY and SYGVKD. The CDR3 runs to 16 residues. V lost 4 bases to trimming and J lost 2 bases, with 12 bases between them. The DNA for the CDR3 is TGTGCCATCAGTGCCAGGGGGGCGGCTGGGGCCAACGTCCTGACTTTC. This translates into CAISARGAAGANVLTF.

The rearrangement uses TRBV2 and TRBJ2-7; no definite D call. This CDR3 contains 15 residues. From germline, CDR1 is SNHLY and CDR2 FYNNEI. V lost 1 base to trimming and J lost 0 bases, with 10 bases between them. CDR3 sequence reads: CASSEVGRFSYEQYF. The CDR3, as DNA: TGTGCCAGCAGTGAAGTCGGCAGGTTCTCCTACGAGCAGTACTTC.

V usage is TRBV19 and J usage is TRBJ2-3; a weak D match, TRBD2 (5 bases). Germline V gene sequence: CDR1 LNHDA, CDR2 SQIVND (reference sequence). The CDR3 has 14 residues. Deletions cut 3 bases from V and 2 bases from J, with 9 bases between. The CDR3 nucleotides read TGTGCCAGTAGTATCGCCGGGGACACAGATACGCAGTATTTT. Encoded protein: CASSIAGDTDTQYF.

This chain joins TRBV11-3 and TRBJ2-1, with 8 bases fitting TRBD1. Germline loops: CDR1 SGHNT, CDR2 YENEEA. The CDR3 runs to 13 residues. V shed 6 bases and J 5 bases; nucleotides not matched to a gene: 3. CDR3 DNA: TGTGCCAGCAGTCGGGACAGGAACAATGAGCAGTTCTTC. Its translation: CASSRDRNNEQFF.

The chain recombines TRBV7-2 with TRBJ1-2; D is uncertain. Germline V gene sequence: CDR1 SGHTA, CDR2 FQGNSA. The CDR3 covers 15 residues. Trimming cost V 1 base and J 4 bases, with 13 bases left between them. As DNA, the CDR3 is TGTGCCAGCAGCTTAGGGGCCGGGAGAGGCTATGGCTACACCTTC. Translating it yields CASSLGAGRGYGYTF. The full variable domain, its missing parts supplied by reference TRBV7-2 and TRBJ1-2, is GAGVSQSPSNKVTEKGKDVELRCDPISGHTALYWYRQSLGQGLEFLIYFQGNSAPDKSGLPSDRFSAERTGGSVSTLTIQRTQQEDSAVYLCASSLGAGRGYGYTFGSGTRLTVV.

The rearrangement uses TRBV7-6 and TRBJ2-5; 10 bases are shared with TRBD2. CDR1 SGHVS and CDR2 FNYEAQ come from the germline V gene. V lost 3 bases to trimming and J lost 5 bases; unmatched junction nucleotides: 6. The CDR3 is 15 residues long. The CDR3 region has the DNA TGTGCCAGCAGCTTTCCTAGCGGGGGTGGGGAGACCCAGTACTTC. Translating gives CASSFPSGGGETQYF. The variable domain in full, completed from reference TRBV7-6 and TRBJ2-5, reads GAGVSQSPRYKVTKRGQDVALRCDPISGHVSLYWYRQALGQGPEFLTYFNYEAQQDKSGLPNDRFSAERPEGSISTLTIQRTEQRDSAMYRCASSFPSGGGETQYFGPGTRLLVL.

V gene TRBV4-1 combines with J gene TRBJ1-3; weak D call: TRBD1 (5 bases). Trimming left V 1 base short and J 1 base short, with 11 bases between. The CDR3 extends over 16 amino acids. The germline gives CDR1 MGHRA, CDR2 YSYEKL. The CDR3 protein is CASSQAAGRSGNTIYF. For the CDR3, the DNA is TGCGCCAGCAGCCAAGCGGCAGGGCGATCTGGAAACACCATATATTTT.

The chain employs TRBV30 and TRBJ1-6, with D possibly TRBD1 on 6 matching bases. V lost 6 bases to trimming and J lost 6 bases, with 15 bases between them. The CDR3 sequence is 14 residues long. Germline V CDR1 and CDR2: GTSNPN, SVGIG (reference sequence). The CDR3 sequence: CACGTMDSNSPLHF. The CDR3 DNA reads as TGTGCCTGTGGTACCATGGACAGTAATTCACCCCTCCACTTT.

Of note for this clone: The junction departs from germline at one end; a sequencing error may be responsible. V is TRBV29-1 and J is TRBJ2-3; maybe TRBD2 (6 bases). In germline, CDR1 is SQVTM, CDR2 ANQGSEA. The CDR3 has 11 amino acids. The CDR3, as DNA: TGTGGAGGGGCCGTGGCAGATACGCAGTATTTT. Protein: CGGAVADTQYF.

V and J are TRBV18 and TRBJ2-1; TRBD2 aligns across 10 bases. The CDR3 loop spans 14 amino acids. Losses at the gene ends were 4 bases for V and 5 bases for J; bases not matched to a gene: 2. Germline CDR1 reads KGHSH; CDR2 reads LQKENI. The CDR3 protein is CASSRGLADNEQFF. Written as DNA, the CDR3 is TGTGCCAGCTCACGAGGACTAGCGGACAATGAGCAGTTCTTC.

The V call is TRBV11-2, the J call TRBJ1-2, with D unclear. V lost 0 bases and J lost 7, with 9 bases in between. This CDR3 is 13 amino acids long. Per germline, CDR1 SGHAT and CDR2 FQNNGV. Written as DNA, the CDR3 is TGTGCCAGCAGCTTAGAAGGAGGCCGTGGCTACACCTTC. Its protein product is CASSLEGGRGYTF. The complete variable domain, with remaining parts taken from reference TRBV11-2 and TRBJ1-2, reads EAGVAQSPRYKIIEKRQSVAFWCNPISGHATLYWYQQILGQGPKLLIQFQNNGVVDDSQLPKDRFSAERLKGVDSTLKIQPAKLEDSAVYLCASSLEGGRGYTFGSGTRLTVV.

This CDR3 is CASSLPPGETQYF. The CDR3, as DNA: TGCGCCAGCAGCTTACCTCCCGGGGAGACCCAGTACTTC. This chain connects TRBV5-1 to TRBJ2-5; D uncertain. V was cut by 2 bases and J by 5 bases, with 10 bases left in between. The germline V gene encodes CDR1 SGHRS and CDR2 YFSETQ. The CDR3 sequence is 13 residues long.

The chain couples TRBV28 to TRBJ1-5; TRBD1 agrees at 9 bases. The V gene's germline CDR1 is MDHEN and CDR2 SYDVKM. CDR3 length: 15 residues. V dropped 5 bases and J dropped 7; count of bases not matched to a gene: 9. CDR3 residues: CASSRPTGGRQPQHF. The CDR3 region has the DNA TGTGCCAGCAGTCGCCCTACAGGGGGCCGACAGCCCCAGCATTTT. The entire variable domain, with the rest obtained from reference TRBV28 and TRBJ1-5, is as follows: DVKVTQSSRYLVKRTGEKVFLECVQDMDHENMFWYRQDPGLGLRLIYFSYDVKMKEKGDIPEGYSVSREKKERFSLILESASTNQTSMYLCASSRPTGGRQPQHFGDGTRLSIL.

The rearrangement uses TRBV4-3 and TRBJ2-3; 9 bases agree with TRBD1. This CDR3 is 15 amino acids long. Germline V CDR1 and CDR2: LGHNA, YSLEER. Trimming removed 1 base from V and 2 bases from J; junction bases left unmatched: 1. In nucleotides, the CDR3 is TGCGCCAGCAGCCAAGGACAGGGGGTCACAGATACGCAGTATTTT. It translates to CASSQGQGVTDTQYF.

This chain connects TRBV10-1 to TRBJ2-1; 9 bases match TRBD1. CDR1 WNHNN and CDR2 SYGVQD come from the germline V gene (reference sequence). With V trimmed by 8 bases and J by 7 bases, 6 bases remained unmatched. The CDR3 spans 13 residues. The CDR3 DNA reads TGCGCCAGCGGGGGGACAGGGCGGAATGAGCAGTTCTTC. It encodes CASGGTGRNEQFF.

This clone was seen only once. The genes are TRBV6-5 and TRBJ1-1; 7 nucleotides agree with TRBD1. This CDR3 is built from 15 residues. Germline CDR1 reads MNHEY; CDR2 reads SVGAGI. The V segment lost 3 bases and the J segment 3 bases; nucleotides outside the gene matches: 7. The CDR3 coding sequence is TGTGCCAGCAGTTATTCGTACCAGGGGGACACTGAAGCTTTCTTT. Its protein is CASSYSYQGDTEAFF.

This chain uses TRBV25-1 with TRBJ2-3; possibly TRBD1 for D (6 bases). Looked up from germline, CDR1 is MGHDK and CDR2 is SYGVNS. The ends were cut back, 3 bases at V and 5 bases at J, with 21 bases in the middle. This CDR3 region has 17 residues. The CDR3 reads CASSDPGRTGKGDTQYF. For the CDR3, the DNA is TGTGCCAGCAGTGATCCCGGCAGAACAGGGAAGGGAGATACGCAGTATTTT.

The V gene is TRBV18, the J gene TRBJ1-2, with TRBD1 matching 10 bases. Unmatched junction bases numbered 3, after V lost 5 bases and J lost 3 bases. The length of the CDR3 is 14 residues. Germline V CDR1 and CDR2: KGHSH, LQKENI. This CDR3 reads CASSSGTGDYGYTF. In nucleotides, the CDR3 is TGTGCCAGCTCAAGTGGGACAGGGGACTATGGCTACACCTTC.

This chain connects TRBV6-5 to TRBJ1-2, with D possibly TRBD1 on 6 matching bases. Germline assignment: CDR1 MNHEY and CDR2 SVGAGI. V lost 5 bases to trimming and J lost 4 bases, with 14 bases between them. The CDR3 consists of 14 residues. As DNA, the CDR3 is TGTGCCAGCAGTCGGACAGAAGACCTCTATGGCTACACCTTC. Protein: CASSRTEDLYGYTF.